This T cell receptor (beta chain) was sequenced in a study of cytomegalovirus exposure and HLA in healthy donors (dated by TCRdb to about 2017). Notes on the research overall: In an earlier analysis of around 540 of the donors, about 270 Gb of sequence data and 90 million to 130 million unique TCR beta sequences from 180 million or so T cells were reported. Roughly 320 gigabases of sequencing data and 70 million to 100 million unique TCR sequences made up an early release that covered 640 HLA-typed donors. Among the approximately 420 genotyped donors, approximately 76% belonged to the genetic ancestry cluster associated with self-reported Caucasian donors. The study aimed to test whether cataloging public T cell receptors could reveal signatures of past pathogen exposure. The study used immunosequencing to profile the T cell repertoires of several hundred subjects and linked those repertoires to cytomegalovirus serostatus. Besides the first cohort of 666 subjects, a separate validation cohort made up of roughly 120 different subjects was used. To predict cytomegalovirus infection status, the study brought together high-throughput TCR immunosequencing, statistical association of individual TCRs with disease status, and machine learning. To study patterns of TCR occurrence, a later analysis re-analyzed previously published TCR beta repertoires from 600 to 750 donors and added high-resolution HLA genotyping. In the later analysis, no new phenotypic data were used to find candidate immune exposures; instead, reliance was placed on TCR beta sequences and their occurrence across donors. An earlier analysis of 500 to 750 of the donors applied high-throughput TCR beta sequencing to assess whether each TCR beta V gene segment acted as functional or pseudogenic. Donor age, sex, ethnicity and CMV serostatus were compiled alongside the repertoire data. Genome-wide SNP genotypes for about 65% of the roughly 670 donors were used in a later genetic analysis, which treated that subset as a discovery cohort. Every repertoire in the discovery cohort had been generated on one and the same sequencing platform. HLA typing covered class I and class II loci at four-digit resolution. Typing coverage varied by locus: about 620-640 donors for A, B, C, DRB1 and DQB1; approximately 520 for DQA1; over 600 for DPA1; 450 to 480 for DPB1. About five DR-DQ haplotypes were handled as single units for association and clustering, since linkage in the cohort was strong. Among some 410 genotyped donors of the cohort, an average of roughly 230,000 unique TCR beta nucleotide sequences was sequenced per donor, of which about 19% were non-productive. What the authors observed across the whole study: Across donors, most TCR sequences were observed very rarely, whereas some public TCRs were present in many individuals. Because counts were too low, roughly 16 rarely observed V segments, including chromosome 9 orphons, were excluded from the earlier analysis of under 650 of the donors. A later genetic analysis associated a missense DCLRE1C variant with V-gene and J-gene trimming of TCR beta chains, and an independent cohort replicated the association. The 87-base-pair reads could not distinguish some IMGT-functional V segments, including TRBV6-2 and TRBV6-3, so those segments were excluded. The study gave a list of about 170 TCR beta chains associated with cytomegalovirus. According to the authors, the approach could potentially be generalized to other disease states and immunological phenotypes. Because some donors lacked HLA typing at each locus, the association tests relied only on the typed subset. In a later analysis, HLA-associated TCR beta chains showed more clonal expansion and lower generation probabilities than non-associated chains that were equally common. Specific HLA alleles were associated with 15,000 to 20,000 TCR beta sequences at a false discovery rate of 0.05 in a later analysis. A later analysis found that most CMV-associated TCR beta chains appeared HLA-restricted, with HLA associations seemingly driven largely by CMV exposure. When HLA alleles, especially DR and DQ, strongly co-occurred, TCR associations were difficult to assign to individual alleles. Three of the identified cytomegalovirus-associated TCR beta chains were confirmed in vitro to be specific for cytomegalovirus antigens. Correlated functional status among segregating V segments might be attributable to linkage disequilibrium, but an unknown experimental factor could not be ruled out. In both the original and validation cohorts, the classifier was reported to diagnose cytomegalovirus status with high specificity and sensitivity. Broadly in line with IMGT annotations, most TCR beta V segments showed up in productive rearrangements about 87% or about 30% of the time in an earlier analysis of approximately 640 of the donors. Roughly uniform sequencing depth across donors was assumed in presence/absence analyses, although this assumption may not hold. For the cohort, immune exposure information was limited to CMV serostatus. In this cohort, only TCR beta chains were sequenced, and detectable features were limited by the absence of alpha or paired-chain data. A further reported finding was that TCR beta sequences accurately predicted the HLA-A and HLA-B alleles for most subjects in the first cohort. In a later analysis, several top co-occurrence clusters were reported to appear linked to parvovirus B19, influenza, CMV and Epstein-Barr virus. A later genetic analysis reported fewer N-insertions in productive TCRs among donors in an Asian-associated ancestry cluster than the roughly 670-donor mean. In a later analysis, TCR association rates were found to vary across HLA loci, with the most associated TCRs seen for DRB1 alleles and the fewest for HLA-C alleles. A group of highly shared sequence variants was considered likely to be a technical artifact of the sequencing pipeline.

The cohort was made up of several hundred healthy bone marrow donors. Cohort members were all nominally healthy when sampled, although unrecorded immune exposures were likely present. The donor tested CMV seronegative, placing the donor among the 350 to 400 seronegative members of the cohort. A peripheral blood sample was collected from each donor, and TCR beta sequencing was performed on peripheral blood mononuclear cells. The Qiagen DNeasy Blood Extraction Kit was used to extract genomic DNA from the blood cell samples. According to the germline V gene (reference sequence), CDR1 reads LNHDA and CDR2 reads SQIVND. The CDR3 starts with the cysteine, ends with the phenylalanine, and has 19 residues. Here the CDR3 DNA is all that survives: 57 bases in frame from base 1. V ends up 6 bases short and J 1 base short, with an unmatched junction base count of 15. With regard to this clone: Its antigen is still unknown. The sample holds no much larger clone one base away, and base qualities are not on file.

Preparation of the library involved the immunoSEQ multiplex PCR assay. The multiplex PCR relied on a mix of 60 forward primers for TCR Vbeta segments and 13 reverse primers for TCR Jbeta segments. Amplification of the CDR3 region of rearranged TCR beta genes was performed with a multiplex PCR assay on genomic DNA. The amplified TCR beta libraries were sequenced on the Illumina HiSeq System as 87-base-pair reads. The authors processed their data as follows. In a later analysis, some 80 million unique TCR beta chains were counted across the 650 to 750 repertoires, and roughly 10 million of these chains were shared by at least two donors. A nearest-neighbor algorithm error-corrected the raw reads and collapsed the reads into unique sequences, merging closely related sequences to remove PCR and sequencing errors. V, D and J gene segments were assigned by aligning CDR3 sequences to IMGT reference sequences. For a sequence to be retained, a match of at least six nucleotides was required to both a V gene segment and a J gene segment. A rearrangement counted as productive if the CDR3 had no stop codons and remained in frame with V and J, and every other rearrangement counted as non-productive. CDR3 was defined by IMGT convention, running from the second conserved V-encoded cysteine to the conserved J-encoded phenylalanine. Sequences without an unambiguous match to a single V gene segment were excluded from the earlier analysis of about 600 of the donors. An earlier analysis of several hundred of the donors called V segments functional above 56.7% productive rearrangements and segregating when the between-donor standard deviation exceeded 5%. A statistical classification framework was built to diagnose cytomegalovirus status from the catalog of TCR beta chain sequences. In a later analysis, V and J genes were assigned by comparing TCR nucleotide sequences against IMGT/GENE-DB human TR gene sequences. Using the TCRdist pipeline, a later analysis assigned CDR3 sequences along with most-parsimonious VDJ recombination scenarios. In a later analysis, each TCR beta chain was defined by its CDR3 amino acid sequence together with its V-gene family, and reads lacking a unique V-gene family were excluded. In a later analysis, nearly 600 highly shared, low-generation-probability nucleotide sequences were removed to address suspected cross-contamination and a sequencing artifact. In a later analysis, a clonal expansion index for each public chain was calculated from normalized within-repertoire ranks of inferred template counts. In a later analysis, generation probabilities were computed using a VDJ recombination model fitted to out-of-frame rearrangements, and the results were checked against IGoR. A later analysis scored TCR-TCR, TCR-HLA and TCR-CMV co-occurrence with hypergeometric tests, applying a repertoire-size bias correction to TCR pairs. False discovery rates were estimated in a later analysis by permuting HLA or CMV assignments 20 times. In a later analysis, co-occurring TCRs were grouped with DBSCAN, and TCRdist sequence similarity was added when clustering was performed within HLA-allele-positive subsets. For co-occurrence clustering, repertoires with fewer than 30,000 or more than 120,000 public chains were excluded, along with four or five repertoires with anomalous nucleotide sharing. The immuneACCESS repertoire file appears here via TCRdb, limited to in-frame rearrangements. These files lack a portion of the clones; in checked studies, under half of the deficit traces to unresolved V genes, and the cause of the others is not known. The V and J calls and clone size come from that table; D and trimming were worked out from the DNA. The sample table lists roughly 180,000 clones, around 82% of them with a count of one. The ten largest clones take up approximately 0.98% of the sample.

This TCR came from a man aged 25 to 40 in good health and CMV-seronegative. The chain employs TRBV19 and TRBJ1-6; 7 central nucleotides agree with TRBD1. Input material: PBMCs. The CDR3 in this case is CASSLSSLTGRSYNSPLHF. Read as DNA, the sequence is TGTGCCAGTAGCCTATCCAGTCTGACAGGGAGGTCCTATAATTCACCCCTCCACTTT.